Sequencing of this T cell receptor beta chain was carried out in a study of T cells in Graves' hyperthyroidism and ophthalmopathy. This clonotype was seen many times. The source material, RNA transcripts, was used to amplify TCR beta CDR3 regions. With the HTBI primer set, the TCR CDR3 went through a first round of RT-PCR. TCRdb processed the multiplex PCR reads anew with MiXCR; each CDR3 protein has one entry. The sample contains about 550,000 distinct CDR3 sequences, less than 25% of which appear only once. Patients were excluded because of uncontrolled infection, other autoimmune disease, pregnancy or lactation. Trimming shortened V by 1 base and J by 0 bases, and 6 bases separated the two germline ends. The length of the CDR3 is 14 residues.

This clonotype was sampled from a man younger than 35 with Graves' hyperthyroidism. The specimen sequenced was blood. This chain links TRBV12-3 or TRBV12-4 with TRBJ1-1; no firm D call. This CDR3 is CASSLVGLNTEAFF. In nucleotides, the CDR3 is TGTGCCAGCAGTTTAGTGGGATTGAACACTGAAGCTTTCTTT.